Below, 31 T cell receptor beta chains from the same sample are listed, as sequenced in a study of OX40 agonist ivuxolimab in advanced cancers. Receptor amplification or capture employed the immunoSEQ multiplex PCR assay. TCRdb provides this immuneACCESS table in a form limited to in-frame rearrangements. Some clones are lacking; in checked studies, under half of them reflect an unresolved V gene, and why the rest are absent is not known. For this sample there are 50,000 to 85,000 clones; 75% to 90% appear just once. The ten largest clones add up to about 2% of the sample. This material consisted of CD4+ or CD8+ T cells sorted from blood, taken in a trial of the OX40 agonist ivuxolimab. The receptors stem from an adult with an advanced solid tumor such as melanoma, head and neck, liver or kidney cancer.

The chain recombines TRBV5-6 with TRBJ1-6; tentative D call: TRBD1 (5 bases). Deletions cut 4 bases from V and 9 bases from J, with 17 bases between. Germline values: CDR1 SGHDT, CDR2 YYEEEE. The CDR3 totals 15 residues. The CDR3 region has the DNA TGTGCCAGCAGCCAAGAAGGGACTGGGACTTCACCCCTCCACTTT. Encoded protein: CASSQEGTGTSPLHF.

J is TRBJ2-1 and V is TRBV5-1; 7 bases line up with TRBD1. With V trimmed by 4 bases and J by 0 bases, 7 bases remained unmatched. There are 16 residues in the CDR3. The germline V gene encodes CDR1 SGHRS and CDR2 YFSETQ. The CDR3 loop is CASSPRQGFSYNEQFF. The CDR3 nucleotides read TGCGCCAGCAGCCCTCGACAGGGATTCTCCTACAATGAGCAGTTCTTC.

This clone was observed once. The chain joins TRBV29-1 to TRBJ2-5, with D tentatively TRBD2 (7 bases). The ends were cut back, 5 bases at V and 4 bases at J, with 11 bases in the middle. This CDR3 is 12 amino acids long. From germline, CDR1 is SQVTM and CDR2 ANQGSEA. The CDR3 DNA is TGCAGCGTTAGGGGGGGGTCAGAGACCCAGTACTTC. It yields the protein CSVRGGSETQYF.

The chain has TRBV7-3 and TRBJ2-6; no reliable D call. This CDR3 comprises 13 residues. Trimming cost V 4 bases and J 4 bases, with 5 bases left between them. Germline CDR1 reads SGHTA; CDR2 reads FQGTGA. CDR3 residues: CASSSSGANVLTF. The CDR3 coding sequence is TGTGCCAGCAGCTCCTCAGGGGCCAACGTCCTGACTTTC.

This chain joins TRBV10-3 and TRBJ1-5, with D possibly TRBD1 on 6 matching bases. Trimming removed 5 bases at V and 4 bases at J, with 12 bases between. Germline V gene sequence: CDR1 ENHRY, CDR2 SYGVKD. This CDR3 has 14 residues. Written as DNA, the CDR3 is TGTGCCATCAGTACAGGGAACCTTAATCAGCCCCAGCATTTT. Protein sequence: CAISTGNLNQPQHF.

The V and J genes are TRBV2 and TRBJ2-4, with 13 bases lining up with TRBD2. This CDR3 is built from 15 residues. CDR1 is SNHLY, CDR2 FYNNEI, per germline. Losses at the gene ends were 4 bases for V and 9 bases for J; bases not matched to a gene: 6. The DNA of the CDR3 is TGTGCCAGCAGTGTACTAGCGGGAGGGCCCGGCATTCAGTACTTC. This codes for CASSVLAGGPGIQYF.

There are a few counts of this clone. V usage is TRBV6-5 and J usage is TRBJ2-6; tentative D call: TRBD2 (6 bases). This CDR3 is built from 14 residues. The germline V and J ends were trimmed by 8 bases and 4 bases, with 12 bases remaining between them. The germline CDR1 and CDR2 sequences are MNHEY and SVGAGI. The CDR3 DNA is TGTGCCAGCGGGGGAGGTGGAGGGGCCAACGTCCTGACTTTC. Translated: CASGGGGGANVLTF.

This clone was counted a single time. The V gene is TRBV6-8, the J gene TRBJ1-5; 10 bases fit TRBD1. Per germline, CDR1 MNHGY and CDR2 SAAAGT. The CDR3 totals 15 residues. J was trimmed by 1 base and V by 5 bases; bases with no gene match: 2. The CDR3 DNA follows: TGTGCCAGCAGTGACAGGGGGCCGAGCAATCAGCCCCAGCATTTT. This codes for CASSDRGPSNQPQHF.

This rearrangement joins TRBV5-1 to TRBJ1-2; possibly TRBD1 for D (5 bases). Germline V gene data show CDR1 as SGHRS and CDR2 as YFSETQ. The CDR3 has 14 residues. The ends were cut back, 4 bases at V and 7 bases at J, with 17 bases in the middle. The CDR3: CASSDVGTVIGYTF. CDR3 nucleotides: TGCGCCAGCAGCGATGTCGGGACGGTCATTGGCTACACCTTC.

The chain joins TRBV10-3 to TRBJ2-2; D is unresolved. The V gene's germline CDR1 is ENHRY and CDR2 SYGVKD. V was clipped by 6 bases and J by 0 bases, with 8 bases between them. The CDR3 length is 14 residues. The CDR3 spells CAISPAPNTGELFF. The CDR3 DNA is TGTGCCATCAGCCCTGCCCCGAACACCGGGGAGCTGTTTTTT.

The chain uses TRBV19 and TRBJ1-5; 7 nucleotides line up with TRBD1. The CDR3 consists of 15 residues. Germline CDR1 reads LNHDA; CDR2 reads SQIVND (reference sequence). Trimming took 10 bases from V and 6 from J; bases not matched to a gene: 15. CDR3 DNA sequence: TGTGCCACTAGGAGGACAGGTATTCTCGTTCAGCCCCAGCATTTT. It is translated as CATRRTGILVQPQHF.

The chain carries TRBV6-5 and TRBJ2-7; D is ambiguous. V was pared by 2 bases and J by 2 bases, with 10 bases between. The V gene's germline CDR1 is MNHEY and CDR2 SVGAGI. This CDR3 spans 14 amino acids. In nucleotides, the CDR3 is TGTGCCAGCAGTTACAAAGGACCACCCTACGAGCAGTACTTC. This codes for CASSYKGPPYEQYF.

About this clone: The junction shows a germline mismatch at one end, possibly a read error. Other DNA sequences in this sample translate to the same CDR3. This rearrangement joins TRBV6-6 to TRBJ1-5; no reliable D call. The CDR3 has 14 residues. From germline, CDR1 is MNHNY and CDR2 SVGAGI (reference sequence). The CDR3 DNA reads TGTGCCAGCAGTTACGACGGGTACAATCAGCCCCAACATTTT. Translated: CASSYDGYNQPQHF.

This chain links TRBV9 with TRBJ1-1; maybe TRBD1 (5 bases). V shed 3 bases and J shed 6 bases, with 18 bases lying between them. The CDR3 has 15 residues. Germline CDR1 SGDLS, CDR2 YYNGEE. The CDR3 loop is CASSAPRGGVSEAFF. The CDR3 nucleotides read TGTGCCAGCAGCGCGCCCCGGGGGGGGGTTTCTGAAGCTTTCTTT.

The V gene is TRBV7-2, the J gene TRBJ2-5; TRBD1 agrees at 10 bases. CDR3 length: 16 residues. The V gene end was trimmed by 0 bases and the J gene end by 5 bases; junction bases not matched to a gene: 6. Germline V lookup: CDR1 SGHTA, CDR2 FQGNSA. This chain's CDR3 is CASSLARQGARETQYF. The CDR3 region has the DNA TGTGCCAGCAGCTTAGCACGACAGGGGGCGCGGGAGACCCAGTACTTC.

CDR3 sequence (DNA): TGTGCCAGCAGCTTGGGACTAGCGGGGGGACAAGAGACCCAGTACTTC. Translation gives CASSLGLAGGQETQYF. The V and J genes are TRBV5-5 and TRBJ2-5; 13 positions match TRBD2. Germline V gene data show CDR1 as SGHKS and CDR2 as YYEKEE (reference sequence). J gave up 2 bases and V 0 bases, and 1 base lay outside the gene matches. There are 16 residues in the CDR3. Combining the CDR3 with reference TRBV5-5 and TRBJ2-5 gives the whole variable domain DAGVTQSPTHLIKTRGQQVTLRCSPISGHKSVSWYQQVLGQGPQFIFQYYEKEERGRGNFPDRFSARQFPNYSSELNVNALLLGDSALYLCASSLGLAGGQETQYFGPGTRLLVL.

This clone was seen once. The chain employs TRBV10-3 and TRBJ2-7; perhaps TRBD1 as D (6 bases). With 5 bases removed from V and 1 base from J, the gap between germline ends came to 12 bases. The CDR3 sequence is 14 residues long. Germline V gives CDR1 ENHRY, CDR2 SYGVKD. The CDR3 DNA follows: TGTGCCATCAGTTGGGACACCGCATCCTACGAGCAGTACTTC. Protein sequence: CAISWDTASYEQYF.

The chain links TRBV19 to TRBJ2-7; 9 nucleotides match TRBD1. This CDR3 contains 13 residues. From germline, CDR1 is LNHDA and CDR2 SQIVND (reference sequence). With 6 bases clipped from V and 4 bases from J, the junction kept 4 bases outside the gene matches. The CDR3 sequence: CASSRQGEYEQYF. Written as DNA, the CDR3 is TGTGCCAGTAGCCGACAGGGGGAGTACGAGCAGTACTTC. Variable domain in full (rest from reference TRBV19 and TRBJ2-7): DGGITQSPKYLFRKEGQNVTLSCEQNLNHDAMYWYRQDPGQGLRLIYYSQIVNDFQKGDIAEGYSVSREKKESFPLTVTSAQKNPTAFYLCASSRQGEYEQYFGPGTRLTVT.

The chain carries TRBV28 and TRBJ2-2, with D uncertain. Trimming cost V 6 bases and J 11 bases, with 13 bases left between them. CDR3 size: 12 residues. Germline CDR1 is MDHEN and CDR2 is SYDVKM. The CDR3 nucleotides read TGTGCCAGCAGCCCCAGTCAGCGAGAGCTGTTTTTT. Its protein product is CASSPSQRELFF.

V is TRBV10-3 and J is TRBJ2-5; 8 bases are a match to TRBD2. The germline V gene encodes CDR1 ENHRY and CDR2 SYGVKD. The V and J ends lost 0 bases and 5 bases, in that order; junction bases with no gene match: 11. This CDR3 is 17 amino acids long. The CDR3 loop is CAISESISAGGGETQYF. Written as DNA, the CDR3 is TGTGCCATCAGTGAGTCGATTTCGGCGGGAGGTGGGGAGACCCAGTACTTC.

This clone is a singleton in its sample. The chain uses TRBV29-1 and TRBJ1-2; no clear D gene. V lost 6 bases, J lost 0 bases, and 14 bases lay in between. Germline assignment: CDR1 SQVTM and CDR2 ANQGSEA. This CDR3 comprises 14 residues. CDR3 protein: CSVGLPLANYGYTF. CDR3 sequence (DNA): TGCAGCGTCGGACTGCCGTTAGCTAACTATGGCTACACCTTC. The complete variable domain, with remaining parts taken from reference TRBV29-1 and TRBJ1-2, reads SAVISQKPSRDICQRGTSLTIQCQVDSQVTMMFWYRQQPGQSLTLIATANQGSEATYESGFVIDKFPISRPNLTFSTLTVSNMSPEDSSIYLCSVGLPLANYGYTFGSGTRLTVV.

This sequence joins TRBV18 and TRBJ2-4; a possible D gene is TRBD1 (5 bases). Trimming left V 10 bases short and J 10 bases short, with 23 bases between. The germline CDR1 and CDR2 sequences are KGHSH and LQKENI. CDR3 length equals 14 residues. Here the CDR3 reads CATLQEPVSGIQYF. The CDR3 coding sequence is TGTGCCACCTTACAGGAGCCTGTAAGTGGGATTCAGTACTTC.

This clone was detected only once. The chain combines TRBV28 with TRBJ1-1, with 7 positions matching TRBD1. The CDR3 runs to 14 residues. The germline gives CDR1 MDHEN, CDR2 SYDVKM. J was trimmed by 4 bases and V by 5 bases; bases with no gene match: 7. CDR3 sequence reads: CASSPSGGTTEAFF. CDR3 DNA sequence: TGTGCCAGCAGTCCCTCAGGGGGGACCACTGAAGCTTTCTTT.

V is TRBV7-2 and J is TRBJ2-3; D is undetermined. V lost 5 bases and J lost 3, with 3 bases in between. The CDR3 totals 11 residues. Germline V gene sequence: CDR1 SGHTA, CDR2 FQGNSA. CDR3 in amino acids: CASSVTDTQYF. CDR3 nucleotides: TGTGCCAGCAGCGTTACAGATACGCAGTATTTT.

The chain joins TRBV12-2 to TRBJ1-4; the table names TRBD1, a call not compared with the DNA. TRBV12-2 is marked as a pseudogene. The CDR3 is made up of 15 amino acids. In nucleotides, the CDR3 is TGTGCAAGTCGCTCCCGACACGTACCGAATGAAAAACTGTTTTTT. Translating it yields CASRSRHVPNEKLFF.

The rearrangement uses TRBV5-1 and TRBJ1-1, with a possible D match to TRBD1 (5 bases). The V and J ends lost 3 bases and 3 bases respectively, with 12 bases between them. Per the germline V gene, CDR1 is SGHRS and CDR2 is YFSETQ. This CDR3 has 14 amino acids. This CDR3 reads CASSWGGRDTEAFF. The CDR3 coding sequence is TGCGCCAGCAGCTGGGGTGGCAGGGACACTGAAGCTTTCTTT. The whole variable domain, filled in from reference TRBV5-1 and TRBJ1-1, reads KAGVTQTPRYLIKTRGQQVTLSCSPISGHRSVSWYQQTPGQGLQFLFEYFSETQRNKGNFPGRFSGRQFSNSRSEMNVSTLELGDSALYLCASSWGGRDTEAFFGQGTRLTVV.

The chain uses TRBV19 and TRBJ2-1, with D maybe TRBD1 (5 bases). From germline, CDR1 is LNHDA and CDR2 SQIVND (reference sequence). This CDR3 has 15 amino acids. V gave up 5 bases and J gave up 3 bases, with 14 bases separating them. The CDR3 is CASSPLRGGYNEQFF. In nucleotides, the CDR3 is TGTGCCAGTAGTCCCCTTAGGGGTGGCTACAATGAGCAGTTCTTC.

This chain connects TRBV2 to TRBJ2-4, with D possibly matching TRBD2 (6 bases). The CDR3 runs 16 residues. The V and J ends lost 7 bases and 0 bases respectively, with 16 bases between them. The germline V gene has CDR1 SNHLY and CDR2 FYNNEI. The CDR3 DNA is TGTGCCAGCACCGAGGGACTTTCTATAGCCAAAAACATTCAGTACTTC. Translated, it gives CASTEGLSIAKNIQYF. Complete variable domain (other parts from reference TRBV2 and TRBJ2-4): EPEVTQTPSHQVTQMGQEVILRCVPISNHLYFYWYRQILGQKVEFLVSFYNNEISEKSEIFDDQFSVERPDGSNFTLKIRSTKLEDSAMYFCASTEGLSIAKNIQYFGAGTRLSVL.

This chain links TRBV5-1 with TRBJ1-3; 8 nucleotides agree with TRBD1. CDR3 length: 17 amino acids. Germline V gene lookup returns CDR1 SGHRS and CDR2 YFSETQ. Germline trimming cut 4 bases from V and 0 bases from J; bases unmatched to any gene: 9. DNA of the CDR3: TGCGCCAGCAGCGGAGGACAGGGCCTTAGCTCTGGAAACACCATATATTTT. Amino acids: CASSGGQGLSSGNTIYF.

This chain joins TRBV2 and TRBJ2-2, with D tentatively TRBD1 (5 bases). The CDR3 is made up of 15 amino acids. Germline loops: CDR1 SNHLY, CDR2 FYNNEI. Trimming pared 3 bases from V and 4 bases from J, leaving 12 bases between. The DNA of the CDR3 is TGTGCCAGCAGTGACGAGACAGCCTTCACCGGGGAGCTGTTTTTT. Translated: CASSDETAFTGELFF. The whole variable domain, remainder taken from reference TRBV2 and TRBJ2-2, is EPEVTQTPSHQVTQMGQEVILRCVPISNHLYFYWYRQILGQKVEFLVSFYNNEISEKSEIFDDQFSVERPDGSNFTLKIRSTKLEDSAMYFCASSDETAFTGELFFGEGSRLTVL.

J is TRBJ2-1 and V is TRBV11-3, with D uncertain. Trimming removed 6 bases from V and 0 bases from J, with 12 bases in between. Germline V gives CDR1 SGHNT, CDR2 YENEEA. The CDR3 consists of 15 residues. CDR3 nucleotides: TGTGCCAGCAGTAGTGAAGTAAACTCCTACAATGAGCAGTTCTTC. As protein: CASSSEVNSYNEQFF.